Here is one T cell receptor (beta chain) with its context. The record originates from a study of blood T cell repertoires in COVID-19. Study overall: Donors in the United States, Italy and Spain gave samples during acute or convalescent COVID-19. PBMCs, B-cell-depleted T cells, or T cells provided the cDNA or gDNA that made up the material.

Some clones are missing from TCRdb's copy, which holds only in-frame ones; the method was immunoSEQ multiplex PCR. In the table there are about 98,000 clones, about 80% of which are singletons. The CDR3 consists of 15 residues. Germline V gives CDR1 MGHRA, CDR2 YSYEKL. V gave up 1 base and J gave up 8 bases, with 17 bases separating them. The specimen was peripheral blood. This TCR derives from a man in his sixties or seventies with active or convalescent COVID-19. This chain uses TRBV4-1 with TRBJ1-2; D is possibly TRBD1 (6 bases). The CDR3 is CASSQGGTNPLGYTF. The CDR3 DNA sequence: TGCGCCAGCAGCCAAGGGGGGACAAACCCGCTGGGCTACACCTTC.